These T cell receptor beta chains were read from a single sample in a study of blood T cells in healthy people across ages. Via MiXCR, TCRdb re-called the 5' RACE reads, giving one row per CDR3 protein. This repertoire shows approximately 780,000 distinct CDR3 sequences, 25% to 30% found once; its top ten account for under 3%. This sample was also put to use in a study of T cells of mothers and their children.

The sequenced material came from blood. Receptors originate from a boy aged 10-17 years in good health. Both conserved end residues are part of each CDR3. The D gene is left open where the match is weak. Expanded clones get a size class; other rows say once, few or many, or leave the size out.

D: .; V: TRBV20-1; size: few; J: TRBJ2-7; length: 15; DNA: TGCAGTGCTAGAGATCCGGGACCGGGGGCCTACGAGCAGTACTTC; CDR3: CSARDPGPGAYEQYF
D: .; V: TRBV9; size: few; J: TRBJ2-6; length: 15; DNA: TGTGCCAGCAGCGTAAGCTGGGCTGGGGCCAACGTCCTGACTTTC; CDR3: CASSVSWAGANVLTF
D: TRBD1; V: TRBV6-2/TRBV6-3; size: .; J: TRBJ1-1; length: 12; DNA: TGTGCCAGCAGTTCGTCCGAGACAGGGGCTTTCTTT; CDR3: CASSSSETGAFF
D: .; V: TRBV4-2; size: .; J: TRBJ2-3; length: 13; DNA: TGTGCCAGCAGCCAAGAGAGTCCTCAGGCGCAGTATTTT; CDR3: CASSQESPQAQYF
D: .; V: TRBV18; size: .; J: TRBJ2-7; length: 12; DNA: TGTGCCAGCTCAAGGTGGTCCTACGAGCAGTACTTC; CDR3: CASSRWSYEQYF
D: TRBD1; V: TRBV20-1; size: few; J: TRBJ2-6; length: 15; DNA: TGCAGTGCTAGAGCCGGGACAGCTGGGGCCAACGTCCTGACTTTC; CDR3: CSARAGTAGANVLTF
D: .; V: TRBV7-6; size: .; J: TRBJ2-3; length: 12; DNA: TGTGCCAGCAGCCTGCCTTCAGATACGCAGTATTTT; CDR3: CASSLPSDTQYF
D: .; V: TRBV6-1; size: .; J: TRBJ2-3; length: 13; DNA: TGTGCCAACCAGGGCAGCAACACAGATACGCAGTATTTT; CDR3: CANQGSNTDTQYF
D: .; V: TRBV27; size: .; J: TRBJ2-1; length: 12; DNA: TGTGCCAGCAGTCTGGGAATAGGAGGGCAGTTCTTC; CDR3: CASSLGIGGQFF
D: .; V: TRBV7-3; size: .; J: TRBJ1-1; length: 13; DNA: TGTGCCAGCAGCCCTTCGTGGGGCACTGAAGCTTTCTTT; CDR3: CASSPSWGTEAFF
D: .; V: TRBV30; size: few; J: TRBJ2-7; length: 15; DNA: TGTGCCTGGAGTGTCGACGGAGGCGAACTTTACGAGCAGTACTTC; CDR3: CAWSVDGGELYEQYF
D: .; V: TRBV15; size: many; J: TRBJ2-4; length: 19; DNA: TGTGCCACCAGCAGAGGACTCCTTTTGTTGGGAAGGTCCAAAAACATTCAGTACTTC; CDR3: CATSRGLLLLGRSKNIQYF
D: TRBD2; V: TRBV5-1; size: many; J: TRBJ2-5; length: 16; DNA: TGCGCCAGCAGCGGAAAGCGGGGGGCCCCCCAAGAGACCCAGTACTTC; CDR3: CASSGKRGAPQETQYF
D: TRBD2; V: TRBV28; size: .; J: TRBJ2-3; length: 15; DNA: TGTGCCAGCAGTCGACTAGCGGGGAAGCGAGATACGCAGTATTTT; CDR3: CASSRLAGKRDTQYF
D: TRBD1; V: TRBV19; size: .; J: TRBJ2-4; length: 18; DNA: TGTGCCAGTAAGCCAGGGGGCCTTATTGGGATAGCCAAAAACATTCAGTACTTC; CDR3: CASKPGGLIGIAKNIQYF
D: TRBD1; V: TRBV12-3/TRBV12-4; size: .; J: TRBJ1-3; length: 15; DNA: TGTGCCAGCACCGGGACAGGGGGTCTTGGAAACACCATATATTTT; CDR3: CASTGTGGLGNTIYF
D: .; V: TRBV29-1; size: .; J: TRBJ2-7; length: 12; DNA: TGCAGCGTCCCAGACTGCGTCTACGAGCAGTACTTC; CDR3: CSVPDCVYEQYF
D: TRBD2; V: TRBV2; size: .; J: TRBJ2-3; length: 18; DNA: TGTGCCAGCAGTGACCTGGGACTAGCGGGGGGCCCTAGAGATACGCAGTATTTT; CDR3: CASSDLGLAGGPRDTQYF
D: .; V: TRBV29-1; size: .; J: TRBJ1-4; length: 17; DNA: TGCAGCGTTGAAGATGCGGGGGGAGCGACAACTAATGAAAAACTGTTTTTT; CDR3: CSVEDAGGATTNEKLFF
D: .; V: TRBV11-3; size: few; J: TRBJ2-1; length: 13; DNA: TGTGCCAGCAGCTTCTCCAGATACAATGAGCAGTTCTTC; CDR3: CASSFSRYNEQFF
D: .; V: TRBV18; size: .; J: TRBJ1-4; length: 15; DNA: TGTGCCAGCTCACCACCATCTTTGACCAATGAAAAACTGTTTTTT; CDR3: CASSPPSLTNEKLFF
D: .; V: TRBV2; size: few; J: TRBJ2-6; length: 13; DNA: TGTGCCAGCAGTTACCATGGGGCCAACGTCCTGACTTTC; CDR3: CASSYHGANVLTF
D: .; V: TRBV20-1; size: few; J: TRBJ1-5; length: 14; DNA: TGCAGTGCTAGATGGGGCGGGGGTCGCCAGCCCCAGCATTTT; CDR3: CSARWGGGRQPQHF
D: TRBD2; V: TRBV12-3/TRBV12-4; size: few; J: TRBJ2-5; length: 15; DNA: TGTGCCAGCAGTCCTGCGCGCAGCGGGGATGGGACCCAGTACTTC; CDR3: CASSPARSGDGTQYF
D: TRBD2; V: TRBV29-1; size: .; J: TRBJ2-5; length: 10; DNA: TGCAGCTCTGGGGGGGGAACCCAGTACTTC; CDR3: CSSGGGTQYF
D: .; V: TRBV7-2; size: .; J: TRBJ1-4; length: 18; DNA: TGTGCCAGCAGCTTAGCATCTTCACTCGGCCAAACTAATGAAAAACTGTTTTTT; CDR3: CASSLASSLGQTNEKLFF